This TCR beta chain was identified during a study of identical twins. Study-wide findings and caveats: Insertions ran lower in abundant cord blood beta clonotypes, though not in memory repertoires.

V was pared by 3 bases and J by 7 bases, with 9 bases between. The length of the CDR3 is 13 residues. Germline-derived CDR1 and CDR2 are SGHTA and FQGNSA. Template switching introduced a universal primer site, and the cDNA bore unique molecular identifiers. TCRdb reprocessed the 5' RACE reads with MiXCR, giving one entry per CDR3 protein. There are 400,000 to 550,000 distinct CDR3 sequences in the sample; around 15% occur only once, and 0.95% to 1% lies in the top ten. In the case of this clonotype: Its antigen is as yet unknown.

The same data also went into a second study, on yellow fever vaccine responses in identical twins.

The specimen was CD4+ T cells sorted from blood. The TCR sequence derives from a young woman in good health. The chain uses TRBV7-2 and TRBJ2-2; D gene unclear. Here the CDR3 reads CASSLKINGELFF. CDR3 nucleotides: TGTGCCAGCAGCTTGAAGATCAACGGGGAGCTGTTTTTT.